The subject of this entry is one T cell receptor beta chain. Its antigen is unidentified. The source of the sample is a study of cytotoxic CD8 clonotypes in ibrutinib-treated CLL. The overall study: Investigators collected response samples after a median about 12 months of treatment, range 6 to 36. Samples yielded averages of 250,000 or so productive templates and approximately 86,000 productive rearrangements.

Findings of the study overall: Clonality was higher at baseline than in age-matched healthy donors and tracked circulating CD8+ T-cell counts.

Deletions cut 4 bases from V and 0 bases from J, with 8 bases between. The germline V gene encodes CDR1 SGHRS and CDR2 YFSETQ. The CDR3 extends over 15 amino acids. Method: immunoSEQ multiplex PCR; TCRdb's copy keeps in-frame clones and lacks some. The table records over 65,000 clones, around two thirds of them present only once. The clonotype was recovered from a human donor with chronic lymphocytic leukemia. The input for sequencing was PBMCs, taken after 12 months of ibrutinib treatment. This chain uses TRBV5-1 with TRBJ2-6, with D uncertain. As DNA, the CDR3 is TGCGCCAGCAGCCTTTTAGGCTCTGGGGCCAACGTCCTGACTTTC. This sequence encodes CASSLLGSGANVLTF.